This T cell receptor beta chain was obtained from a study of cytomegalovirus exposure and HLA in healthy donors (dated by TCRdb to about 2017). Study-level background: According to a later analysis, one platform produced both the 120 validation repertoires and the roughly 660 repertoires of the first cohort. The aim of the study was to test whether cataloging public T cell receptors could identify signatures of past pathogen exposure. Besides the first cohort of 666 subjects, a separate validation cohort made up of roughly 130 different subjects was used. High-throughput TCR immunosequencing, statistical association of individual TCRs with disease status, and machine learning were combined to predict cytomegalovirus infection status. Study-level results and caveats: In both the original and validation cohorts, the classifier was reported to diagnose cytomegalovirus status with high specificity and sensitivity. Three of the identified cytomegalovirus-associated TCR beta chains were confirmed in vitro to be specific for cytomegalovirus antigens. The authors suggested that the approach could potentially be generalized to other disease states and immunological phenotypes. A later analysis lacked HLA typing for the validation cohort, so it scored co-occurrence in that cohort across all 110 or so repertoires. The study listed 150 to 200 TCR beta chains as associated with cytomegalovirus. Most TCR sequences were seen in very few donors, while some public TCRs were found in many individuals. A later analysis found that TCRs clustered in the first cohort also tended to co-occur in the 95 to 150 validation repertoires, with 94% of cluster scores above 0.

The donors belonged to the validation cohort of approximately 130 subjects, which was separate from the approximately 680-subject first cohort. Library construction relied on the immunoSEQ multiplex PCR assay. On the authors' methods: A statistical classification framework was developed to diagnose cytomegalovirus status using the catalog of TCR beta chain sequences. TCRdb retrieved this table from immuneACCESS and kept in-frame rearrangements only. Not all clones are present; in checked studies, unresolved V genes account for under half, and no reason is known for the remainder. Clone size and V and J calls were adopted from that table, with D and trimming inferred from the DNA. The sample table lists about 330,000 clones, around 86% of them with a count of one. Together, the top ten hold about 0.8% of the sample. About this clone itself: What antigen it recognizes has not been identified. Within one base of it there is no much larger clone, and no base qualities were kept.

CDR1 and CDR2, per the germline V gene, are SGHTA and FQGNSA. Trimming accounts for 4 bases at V and 5 bases at J, while the number of junction bases matched to no gene is 6. Reading from cysteine to phenylalanine, the CDR3 counts 16 amino acids. Kept here is only the CDR3 DNA, which spans 48 bases and is read in frame from base 1. The chain was built from TRBV7-2 and TRBJ2-1; 12 of the junction bases match TRBD2. The sample was PBMCs. The sequence came from a woman aged 18-30 years in good health and CMV-seronegative. The DNA sequence follows: TGTGCCAGCAGCTCCCCGGGACTAGCGGGCCACAATGAGCAGTTCTTC. Protein translation: CASSSPGLAGHNEQFF.